The entry below gives a single T cell receptor beta chain sequence along with its context. The sample belongs to a study of long-term antiretroviral therapy in people with HIV. The authors ran the immunoSEQ assay, v3.0, at survey level. Assay used: immunoSEQ multiplex PCR; TCRdb lists only in-frame clones, some missing. The sample has some 30,000 clones; about 98% are singletons. CDR1 is MRHNA, CDR2 SNTAGT, per germline. V lost 8 bases and J lost 0, with 17 bases in between. This CDR3 spans 16 amino acids. The J gene is TRBJ2-4, the V gene TRBV6-4; D is perhaps TRBD1 (5 bases). The clonotype comes from a man aged 30 to 39 with HIV. The sample consisted of unsorted PBMCs, taken 7.6 years after starting antiretroviral therapy. The CDR3 DNA is TGTGCCAGCCTCGGATCCCAAGGGGAAGCCAAAAACATTCAGTACTTC. Protein product: CASLGSQGEAKNIQYF.